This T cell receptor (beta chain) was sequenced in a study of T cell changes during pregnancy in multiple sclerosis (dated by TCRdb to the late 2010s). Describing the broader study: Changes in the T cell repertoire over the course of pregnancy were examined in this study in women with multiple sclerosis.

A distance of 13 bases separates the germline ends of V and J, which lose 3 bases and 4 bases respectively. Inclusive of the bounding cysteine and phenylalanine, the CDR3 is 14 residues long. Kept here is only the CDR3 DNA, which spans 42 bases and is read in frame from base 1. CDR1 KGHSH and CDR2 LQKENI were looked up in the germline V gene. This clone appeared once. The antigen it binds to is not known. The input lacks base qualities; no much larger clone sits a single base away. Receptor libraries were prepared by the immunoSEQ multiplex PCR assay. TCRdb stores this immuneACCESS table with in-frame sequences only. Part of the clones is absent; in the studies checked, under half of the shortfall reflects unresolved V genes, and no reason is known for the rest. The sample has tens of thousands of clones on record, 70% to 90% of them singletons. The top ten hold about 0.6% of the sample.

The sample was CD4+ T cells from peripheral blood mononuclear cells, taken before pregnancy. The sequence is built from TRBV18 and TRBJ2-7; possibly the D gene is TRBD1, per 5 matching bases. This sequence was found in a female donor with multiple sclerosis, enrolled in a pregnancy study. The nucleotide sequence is TGTGCCAGCTCACCTCCCGTAGGGGTATACGAGCAGTACTTC. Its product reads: CASSPPVGVYEQYF.